Listed below are T cell receptor beta chains from one sample, sequenced in a study of T-cell memory formation after mild COVID-19. TCRdb passed the 5' RACE reads through MiXCR, listing each CDR3 protein once. There are a few hundred thousand distinct CDR3 sequences in the sample; 15% to 20% occur only once, and 20% to 25% lies in the top ten. Sequenced: PBMCs or a T cell subset sorted from them (not recorded which). The receptors here all came from a man younger than 35 who had mild COVID-19 (a few samples of this study predate the infection). Cell type and time point are not known. CDR3s include the opening cysteine and the closing phenylalanine or tryptophan. Each record gives: V gene, clone size, J gene, D gene, CDR3 protein, CDR3 DNA. D genes are given only for firm matches. Size tells how often a clone was seen (once, few, many) or the class of an expanded clone, and some rows leave it out.

TRBV4-3	few	TRBJ1-6	NA	CASSQEQVFDNSPLHF	TGCGCCAGCAGCCAAGAACAGGTTTTCGATAATTCACCCCTCCACTTT
TRBV7-9	NA	TRBJ1-1	NA	CASSLGLRSEAFF	TGTGCCAGCAGCTTAGGTTTGCGGTCTGAAGCTTTCTTT
TRBV11-1	many	TRBJ1-1	NA	CASSYVTGSTEAFF	TGTGCCAGCAGCTACGTCACAGGTTCCACTGAAGCTTTCTTT
TRBV4-3	few	TRBJ1-2	TRBD1	CASSQAPQGVVYGYTF	TGCGCCAGCAGCCAAGCGCCCCAGGGGGTCGTCTATGGCTACACCTTC
TRBV7-2	NA	TRBJ2-1	NA	CASSQGIGAGLNEQFF	TGTGCCAGCAGCCAAGGGATTGGAGCGGGCCTGAATGAGCAGTTCTTC
TRBV6-5	NA	TRBJ1-3	NA	CASSPFRGAGNTIYF	TGTGCCAGCAGCCCCTTCAGGGGAGCTGGAAACACCATATATTTT
TRBV4-2	NA	TRBJ2-7	NA	CASNQGGVQYEQYF	TGTGCCAGCAACCAAGGGGGGGTTCAATACGAGCAGTACTTC
TRBV20-1	NA	TRBJ2-3	TRBD2	CSAPDAGGGTDTQYF	TGCAGTGCGCCAGACGCGGGGGGGGGCACAGATACGCAGTATTTT
TRBV30	few	TRBJ2-2	NA	CAWRRLVAGELFF	TGTGCCTGGCGCCGACTAGTGGCCGGGGAGCTGTTTTTT
TRBV12-3/TRBV12-4	NA	TRBJ1-2	NA	CASALTLYGYTF	TGTGCCAGCGCCCTGACACTATATGGCTACACCTTC
TRBV4-1	few	TRBJ2-3	NA	CASSPLVTDTQYF	TGCGCCAGCAGCCCTCTTGTGACAGATACGCAGTATTTT
TRBV6-5	NA	TRBJ1-3	NA	CASSSRGPGNTIYF	TGTGCCAGCAGTTCCCGGGGACCTGGAAACACCATATATTTT
TRBV20-1	many	TRBJ2-1	TRBD2	CSARDQSGGANEQFF	TGCAGTGCTAGAGATCAGAGCGGGGGGGCCAATGAGCAGTTCTTC
TRBV4-3	NA	TRBJ2-2	TRBD2	CASSQLAGAGTGELFF	TGCGCCAGCAGCCAACTAGCGGGGGCCGGCACCGGGGAGCTGTTTTTT
TRBV7-2	NA	TRBJ1-6	TRBD1	CASSLRTGGYSPLHF	TGTGCCAGCAGCCTCCGCACAGGGGGCTATTCACCCCTCCACTTT
TRBV4-1	NA	TRBJ1-2	NA	CASSQGPPGAYGYTF	TGCGCCAGCAGCCAAGGCCCTCCGGGGGCCTATGGCTACACCTTC